The source of this T cell receptor beta chain is a study of cytomegalovirus exposure and HLA in healthy donors (dated by TCRdb to about 2017). Some background on the complete study: An earlier analysis of approximately 640 of the donors reported 250 to 350 Gb of sequence data and some 120 million unique TCR beta sequences from 150 million to 200 million T cells. The study profiled the T cell repertoires of about 720 subjects by immunosequencing and related them to cytomegalovirus serostatus. Genome-wide SNP genotypes for about 55% of the roughly 670 donors were used in a later genetic analysis, which treated that subset as a discovery cohort. Rather than drawing on any new phenotypic data, the later analysis identified candidate immune exposures from TCR beta sequences and the way those sequences occurred across donors. On average, about 240,000 unique TCR beta nucleotide sequences were sequenced per donor among several hundred genotyped donors of the cohort, with roughly 18% of those sequences being non-productive. Typing coverage varied by locus: about 620-630 donors for A, B, C, DRB1 and DQB1; 500 to 550 for DQA1; about 600 for DPA1; roughly 470 for DPB1. Roughly 290 gigabases of sequencing data and around 85 million unique TCR sequences made up an early release that covered several hundred HLA-typed donors. A later analysis re-analyzed previously published TCR beta repertoires from 550 to 700 donors and added high-resolution HLA genotyping to study TCR occurrence patterns. Every discovery cohort repertoire had been produced on one sequencing platform. Among the roughly 430 genotyped donors, approximately 77% belonged to the genetic ancestry cluster associated with self-reported Caucasian donors. Roughly five DR-DQ haplotypes were handled as single units for association and clustering because linkage in the cohort was strong. A separate validation cohort of 100 to 150 different subjects was used in addition to the approximately 700-subject first cohort. Both class I and class II loci were covered by HLA typing, at four-digit resolution. To predict cytomegalovirus infection status, the study combined high-throughput TCR immunosequencing, statistical association of individual TCRs with disease status, and machine learning. To decide whether each TCR beta V gene segment behaved as functional or pseudogenic, an earlier analysis of some 540 of the donors relied on high-throughput TCR beta sequencing. Alongside the repertoire data, information on donor age, sex, ethnicity and CMV serostatus was compiled. The aim of the study was to test whether cataloging public T cell receptors could identify signatures of past pathogen exposure.

The V end gives up 0 bases and the J end 9 bases, leaving 8 bases in the junction not matched to a gene. The CDR3 goes from the cysteine to the phenylalanine over 14 residues. CDR3 DNA only is kept here, 42 bases in frame from base 1. Taken from the germline V gene (reference sequence), the CDR1 and CDR2 loops are GTSNPN and SVGIG. Library generation was performed with the immunoSEQ multiplex PCR assay. The multiplex PCR relied on a mix of 60 forward primers for TCR Vbeta segments and 13 reverse primers for TCR Jbeta segments. Amplification of the CDR3 region of rearranged TCR beta genes was performed with a multiplex PCR assay on genomic DNA. The amplified TCR beta libraries were sequenced on the Illumina HiSeq System as 87-base-pair reads. The authors processed their data as follows. A later analysis counted about 76 million unique TCR beta chains across the approximately 700 repertoires, and roughly 9.9 million of these chains were shared by at least two donors. To remove PCR and sequencing errors, raw reads were error-corrected and collapsed into unique sequences using a nearest-neighbor algorithm that merged closely related sequences. To assign V, D and J gene segments, CDR3 sequences were aligned to IMGT reference sequences. For a sequence to be retained, a match of at least six nucleotides to both a V gene segment and a J gene segment was required. A rearrangement counted as productive if the CDR3 had no stop codons and remained in frame with V and J, and every other rearrangement counted as non-productive. Following IMGT convention, CDR3 was defined as the stretch from the second conserved V-encoded cysteine up to the conserved J-encoded phenylalanine. Sequences without an unambiguous match to a single V gene segment were excluded from the earlier analysis of about 630 of the donors. In an earlier analysis of around 600 of the donors, V segments were called functional above 56.7% productive rearrangements and were called segregating when the between-donor standard deviation exceeded 5%. To diagnose cytomegalovirus status from the catalog of TCR beta chain sequences, a statistical classification framework was built. In a later analysis, V and J genes were assigned by comparing TCR nucleotide sequences against IMGT/GENE-DB human TR gene sequences. In a later analysis, CDR3 sequences and most-parsimonious VDJ recombination scenarios were assigned using the TCRdist pipeline. In a later analysis, every TCR beta chain was defined by the combination of its CDR3 amino acid sequence and its V-gene family, and reads without a unique V-gene family were dropped. To address suspected cross-contamination and a sequencing artifact, a later analysis removed around 590 highly shared, low-generation-probability nucleotide sequences. For each public chain, a later analysis derived a clonal expansion index from normalized ranks of inferred template counts within each repertoire. In a later analysis, generation probabilities were computed with a VDJ recombination model fitted to out-of-frame rearrangements, and the resulting probabilities were checked against IGoR. Hypergeometric tests were used in a later analysis to score TCR-TCR, TCR-HLA and TCR-CMV co-occurrence, with a repertoire-size bias correction applied to the TCR pairs. False discovery rates were estimated in a later analysis by permuting HLA or CMV assignments 20 times. A later analysis grouped co-occurring TCRs with DBSCAN, adding TCRdist sequence similarity when clustering within HLA-allele-positive subsets. For co-occurrence clustering, repertoires with fewer than 30,000 or more than 120,000 public chains were excluded, along with roughly 5 repertoires with anomalous nucleotide sharing. Held by TCRdb, this immuneACCESS table contains in-frame sequences only and omits some clones. Under half of the omission traces to an unresolved V gene where checked; the cause of the rest is unknown. V and J calls and clone size are copied from that table; D and trimming were computed from the DNA. The sample records approximately 160,000 clones, 77% of which are singletons. In total, the top ten clones hold around 3% of the sample.

The cohort consisted of 650 to 700 healthy bone marrow donors. At the time of sampling, every cohort member was nominally healthy, though immune exposures that went unrecorded were likely present. The donor was CMV seropositive and belonged to the group of 250 to 350 seropositive cohort members. A peripheral blood sample was provided by each donor, and peripheral blood mononuclear cells were used for TCR beta sequencing. Genomic DNA was extracted from the blood cell samples with the Qiagen DNeasy Blood Extraction Kit. Study-wide findings and limitations: Immune exposure information for the cohort was limited to CMV serostatus. According to a later analysis, most CMV-associated TCR beta chains appeared to be HLA-restricted, and the HLA associations seemed to be driven largely by CMV exposure. A later analysis found that HLA-associated TCR beta chains were more clonally expanded and had lower generation probabilities than equally common non-associated chains. Sequencing depth was assumed to be roughly uniform across donors in the presence/absence analyses, though that assumption may not hold. The cohort was sequenced for TCR beta chains only, and without alpha or paired-chain data the features that could be detected were limited. Assigning TCR associations to individual alleles was difficult when HLA alleles, especially DR and DQ, strongly co-occurred. Broadly in line with IMGT annotations, most TCR beta V segments showed up in productive rearrangements about 90% or about 30% of the time in an earlier analysis of some 590 of the donors. Because HLA typing was unavailable for some donors at each locus, only the typed subset was used in association tests. A later genetic analysis associated a missense DCLRE1C variant with V-gene and J-gene trimming of TCR beta chains, and an independent cohort replicated the association. A later analysis reported that several top co-occurrence clusters appeared linked to parvovirus B19, influenza, CMV and Epstein-Barr virus. Linkage disequilibrium might explain the correlated functional status among segregating V segments, but an unknown experimental factor could not be ruled out. The 87-base-pair reads could not distinguish some IMGT-functional V segments, including TRBV6-2 and TRBV6-3, so those segments were excluded. A further reported finding was that TCR beta sequences accurately predicted the HLA-A and HLA-B alleles for most subjects in the first cohort. According to a later analysis, TCR association rates differed among HLA loci, with DRB1 alleles showing the most associated TCRs and HLA-C alleles showing the fewest. According to a later genetic analysis, donors in an Asian-associated ancestry cluster had fewer N-insertions in productive TCRs than the roughly 670-donor mean. A cluster of highly shared sequence variants was judged likely to represent a technical artifact of the sequencing pipeline. Cytomegalovirus status was reported to be diagnosed by the classifier with high specificity and sensitivity in both the original and validation cohorts. Specific HLA alleles were associated with more than 15,000 TCR beta sequences at a false discovery rate of 0.05 in a later analysis. Most TCR sequences were observed very rarely across donors, whereas some public TCRs were present in many individuals. A total of 150 to 200 TCR beta chains were listed by the study as associated with cytomegalovirus. In vitro tests confirmed that a few of the cytomegalovirus-associated TCR beta chains recognize cytomegalovirus antigens. The earlier analysis of about 600 of the donors excluded over 15 rarely observed V segments, including chromosome 9 orphons, because counts were too low. The authors suggested that the approach could potentially be extended to other disease states and immunological phenotypes.

This clone was seen just once. The specificity of this receptor is unknown. The sample holds no much larger clone one base away, and base qualities are not on file. This chain is built from TRBV30 and TRBJ1-5, with 7 bases aligning to TRBD1. The TCR was taken from a woman aged 40 to 50 in good health and CMV-seropositive. Material: PBMCs. The bases read TGTGCCTGGAGTGTACAGGGGCAGGGACCGCCCCAGCATTTT. The translation is CAWSVQGQGPPQHF.